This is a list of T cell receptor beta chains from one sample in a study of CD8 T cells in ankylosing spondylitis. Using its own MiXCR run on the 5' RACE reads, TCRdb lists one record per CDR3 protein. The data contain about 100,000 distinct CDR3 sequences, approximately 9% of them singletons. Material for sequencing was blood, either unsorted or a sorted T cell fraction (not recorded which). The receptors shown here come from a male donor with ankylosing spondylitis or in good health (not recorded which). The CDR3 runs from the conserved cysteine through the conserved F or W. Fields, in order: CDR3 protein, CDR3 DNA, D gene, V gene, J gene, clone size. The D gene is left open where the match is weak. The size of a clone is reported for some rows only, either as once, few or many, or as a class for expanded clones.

CDR3aa: CASSTDRGGQPQHF
CDR3nt: TGTGCCAGCAGCACCGACAGGGGAGGACAGCCCCAGCATTTT
d_gene: TRBD1
v_gene: TRBV6-1
j_gene: TRBJ1-5
abundance: many

CDR3aa: CASPQPPSTDTQYF
CDR3nt: TGTGCCAGCCCTCAGCCTCCTAGCACAGATACGCAGTATTTT
d_gene: .
v_gene: TRBV7-9
j_gene: TRBJ2-3
abundance: many

CDR3aa: CANQRGWGTSGNTIYF
CDR3nt: TGTGCCAACCAGAGGGGGTGGGGCACCTCTGGAAACACCATATATTTT
d_gene: .
v_gene: TRBV12-3/TRBV12-4
j_gene: TRBJ1-3
abundance: many

CDR3aa: CASSLASVPSYEQYF
CDR3nt: TGTGCCAGCAGTTTGGCCTCCGTCCCCTCTTACGAGCAGTACTTC
d_gene: .
v_gene: TRBV12-3/TRBV12-4
j_gene: TRBJ2-7
abundance: many

CDR3aa: CASSNDRVTGELFF
CDR3nt: TGTGCCAGCAGCAACGACAGGGTCACCGGGGAGCTGTTTTTT
d_gene: TRBD1
v_gene: TRBV7-9
j_gene: TRBJ2-2
abundance: many

CDR3aa: CASSQGWRGANEKLFF
CDR3nt: TGTGCCAGCAGCCAAGGATGGAGGGGCGCTAATGAAAAACTGTTTTTT
d_gene: .
v_gene: TRBV3-1
j_gene: TRBJ1-4
abundance: many

CDR3aa: CASSFLDRASDTQYF
CDR3nt: TGTGCCAGCAGTTTCCTGGACAGGGCTTCAGATACGCAGTATTTT
d_gene: TRBD1
v_gene: TRBV28
j_gene: TRBJ2-3
abundance: many

CDR3aa: CASSKHRGVNEQFF
CDR3nt: TGTGCCAGCAGCAAACACAGGGGTGTAAATGAGCAGTTCTTC
d_gene: .
v_gene: TRBV21-1
j_gene: TRBJ2-1
abundance: .

CDR3aa: CASSELAGGITEAFF
CDR3nt: TGTGCCAGCAGTGAATTAGCGGGGGGCATCACTGAAGCTTTCTTT
d_gene: .
v_gene: TRBV25-1
j_gene: TRBJ1-1
abundance: many

CDR3aa: CASSMSEGTGANVLTF
CDR3nt: TGTGCCAGTAGTATGTCGGAGGGGACTGGGGCCAACGTCCTGACTTTC
d_gene: .
v_gene: TRBV19
j_gene: TRBJ2-6
abundance: few

CDR3aa: CASRGSSYNEQFF
CDR3nt: TGTGCCAGCCGGGGGAGCTCCTACAATGAGCAGTTCTTC
d_gene: .
v_gene: TRBV19
j_gene: TRBJ2-1
abundance: many

CDR3aa: CSAREPSGAHNEQFF
CDR3nt: TGCAGTGCTAGAGAGCCCAGCGGGGCTCACAATGAGCAGTTCTTC
d_gene: TRBD2
v_gene: TRBV20-1
j_gene: TRBJ2-1
abundance: many

CDR3aa: CASSQNTPGQVADTQYF
CDR3nt: TGTGCCAGCAGCCAAAACACCCCGGGACAGGTCGCAGATACGCAGTATTTT
d_gene: TRBD1
v_gene: TRBV3-1
j_gene: TRBJ2-3
abundance: few

CDR3aa: CASSLSYNLNTEAFF
CDR3nt: TGCGCCAGCAGCTTGAGTTACAACCTGAACACTGAAGCTTTCTTT
d_gene: .
v_gene: TRBV5-1
j_gene: TRBJ1-1
abundance: many

CDR3aa: CASSQTGSRANYGYTF
CDR3nt: TGCGCCAGCAGCCAAACAGGGTCCCGAGCTAACTATGGCTACACCTTC
d_gene: .
v_gene: TRBV4-1
j_gene: TRBJ1-2
abundance: many

CDR3aa: CASSLRPRLAGVQETQYF
CDR3nt: TGTGCCAGCAGCTTACGCCCCCGTCTAGCGGGGGTGCAAGAGACCCAGTACTTC
d_gene: TRBD2
v_gene: TRBV7-3
j_gene: TRBJ2-5
abundance: .

CDR3aa: CASSLVQNYGYTF
CDR3nt: TGTGCCAGCAGTTTAGTACAGAACTATGGCTACACCTTC
d_gene: .
v_gene: TRBV12-3/TRBV12-4
j_gene: TRBJ1-2
abundance: many

CDR3aa: CASSLGTGPEAQYF
CDR3nt: TGCGCCAGCAGCTTGGGGACGGGGCCTGAGGCCCAGTACTTC
d_gene: .
v_gene: TRBV5-1
j_gene: TRBJ2-5
abundance: many

CDR3aa: CASSSLGRGRGQPQHF
CDR3nt: TGTGCCAGTAGTTCCCTCGGCAGGGGGCGAGGTCAGCCCCAGCATTTT
d_gene: TRBD1
v_gene: TRBV19
j_gene: TRBJ1-5
abundance: .

CDR3aa: CSATLTSGGYSSYEQYF
CDR3nt: TGCAGTGCCACTTTAACTAGCGGGGGATACAGCTCCTACGAGCAGTACTTC
d_gene: TRBD2
v_gene: TRBV20-1
j_gene: TRBJ2-7
abundance: many

CDR3aa: CASYGLAGDNEQFF
CDR3nt: TGCGCCAGCTACGGACTAGCGGGGGACAATGAGCAGTTCTTC
d_gene: TRBD2
v_gene: TRBV5-1
j_gene: TRBJ2-1
abundance: many

CDR3aa: CASSSPPDGYEQYF
CDR3nt: TGTGCCAGCAGTTCCCCTCCAGACGGGTACGAGCAGTACTTC
d_gene: .
v_gene: TRBV28
j_gene: TRBJ2-7
abundance: many